This T cell receptor (beta chain) stems from a study of T cell changes during pregnancy in multiple sclerosis. The protocol was immunoSEQ multiplex PCR, while the TCRdb copy is restricted to in-frame clones and leaves out a portion. In the table there are 20,000 to 25,000 clones, 90% to 95% of which are singletons. The CDR3 is 15 residues long. Germline lookup yields CDR1 SGHTA and CDR2 FQGNSA. With V trimmed by 5 bases and J by 1 base, 3 bases remained unmatched. The specimen comprised CD4+ T cells from peripheral blood mononuclear cells, sampled after pregnancy. The J gene is TRBJ2-3, the V gene TRBV7-2; 10 bases line up with TRBD2. The source of this sequence is a female donor in good health, enrolled as a control in a pregnancy study. The CDR3 reads CASSPTSGGTDTQYF. CDR3 DNA: TGTGCCAGCAGCCCAACTAGCGGGGGCACAGATACGCAGTATTTT.